What follows is one TCR beta chain and its context. Other DNA sequences of this sample code for an identical CDR3. V lost 4 bases and J lost 1, with 7 bases in between. From germline, CDR1 is SGHRS and CDR2 YFSETQ. The CDR3 covers 13 residues. The sample comes from a study of blood T cell repertoires in COVID-19. Study-wide context: Samples came from the United States, Italy and Spain, spanning acute and convalescent COVID-19. T cells, B-cell-depleted T cells, or PBMCs supplied cDNA or gDNA.

Source study methods: For nucleated cells, counts were estimated from reference gene primer amplification. Measured with immunoSEQ multiplex PCR; TCRdb has only the in-frame clones, and not every one. Clone size and the V and J calls come from that table; the DNA yielded D and trimming. The repertoire holds approximately 240,000 clones, with around four fifths as singletons. V is TRBV5-1 and J is TRBJ2-3; TRBD1 is a possible D gene (5 bases). Specimen: peripheral blood. The clonotype was recovered from a woman aged 60 to 75 with active or convalescent COVID-19. The CDR3 protein is CASSEQGTDTQYF. The CDR3 DNA sequence: TGCGCCAGCAGCGAACAGGGCACAGATACGCAGTATTTT.